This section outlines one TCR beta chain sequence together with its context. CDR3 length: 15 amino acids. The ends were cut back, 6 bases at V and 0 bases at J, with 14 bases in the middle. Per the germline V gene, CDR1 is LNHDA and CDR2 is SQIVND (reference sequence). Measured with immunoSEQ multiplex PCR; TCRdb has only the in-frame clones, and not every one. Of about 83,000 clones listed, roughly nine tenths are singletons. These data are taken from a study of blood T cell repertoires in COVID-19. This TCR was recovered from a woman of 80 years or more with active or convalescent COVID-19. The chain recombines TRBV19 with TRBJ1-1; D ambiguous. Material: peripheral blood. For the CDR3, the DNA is TGTGCCAGTAGGTTGGGCAGCATCATGAACACTGAAGCTTTCTTT. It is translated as CASRLGSIMNTEAFF.